A selection of T cell receptor beta chains follows, all from one sample in a study of blood T cell repertoires in COVID-19. Profiling relied on immunoSEQ multiplex PCR, and the TCRdb table lists in-frame clones only, not all of them. Among under 300,000 clones, around 83% were seen once, and the ten largest hold over 8%. The specimen was peripheral blood. Every receptor here comes from a woman aged 80 or over with acute or convalescent COVID-19. The CDR3 runs from the conserved cysteine through the conserved F or W. D genes are given only for firm matches. For some rows the clone size is stated as once, few or many, or as a class when expanded; others skip it.

cdr3_aa: CATRITDTQYF
j_call: TRBJ2-3
d_call: -
v_call: TRBV18
clone_size: -

cdr3_aa: CASSIGEPYNEQFF
j_call: TRBJ2-1
d_call: -
v_call: TRBV19
clone_size: -

cdr3_aa: CASSLGNEQYF
j_call: TRBJ2-7
d_call: -
v_call: TRBV5-6
clone_size: few

cdr3_aa: CASSLLGASTDTQYF
j_call: TRBJ2-3
d_call: -
v_call: TRBV27
clone_size: -

cdr3_aa: CAISEIRGSGYTF
j_call: TRBJ1-2
d_call: -
v_call: TRBV10-3
clone_size: -

cdr3_aa: CASSGDRVSGNTIYF
j_call: TRBJ1-3
d_call: TRBD1
v_call: TRBV19
clone_size: -

cdr3_aa: CASSPGQGGGYTF
j_call: TRBJ1-2
d_call: TRBD1
v_call: TRBV7-9
clone_size: -

cdr3_aa: CASSLDNASNQPQHF
j_call: TRBJ1-5
d_call: -
v_call: TRBV5-1
clone_size: -

cdr3_aa: CASSLVRDTEQFF
j_call: TRBJ2-1
d_call: -
v_call: TRBV7-2
clone_size: -

cdr3_aa: CASSLGRRGGALFF
j_call: TRBJ2-2
d_call: TRBD2
v_call: TRBV7-8
clone_size: -

cdr3_aa: CASSLQASPGNTIYF
j_call: TRBJ1-3
d_call: -
v_call: TRBV5-1
clone_size: -

cdr3_aa: CASSAGTGNSPLHF
j_call: TRBJ1-6
d_call: TRBD1
v_call: TRBV25-1
clone_size: -

cdr3_aa: CASSHSSGGWTGELFF
j_call: TRBJ2-2
d_call: TRBD2
v_call: TRBV6-2/TRBV6-3
clone_size: -

cdr3_aa: CASSSGQYGYTF
j_call: TRBJ1-2
d_call: -
v_call: TRBV12-3/TRBV12-4
clone_size: -

cdr3_aa: CASSQKPGQGSYNEQFF
j_call: TRBJ2-1
d_call: TRBD1
v_call: TRBV4-1
clone_size: -

cdr3_aa: CASSEPLFPYGYTF
j_call: TRBJ1-2
d_call: -
v_call: TRBV6-1
clone_size: -

cdr3_aa: CASSELNSGQPQHF
j_call: TRBJ1-5
d_call: -
v_call: TRBV6-1
clone_size: -

cdr3_aa: CASRLDRGYTGELFF
j_call: TRBJ2-2
d_call: TRBD1
v_call: TRBV6-5
clone_size: -

cdr3_aa: CASSAGDNDFEKLFF
j_call: TRBJ1-4
d_call: -
v_call: TRBV5-5
clone_size: -

cdr3_aa: CASSPRRAEKLFF
j_call: TRBJ1-4
d_call: -
v_call: TRBV7-2
clone_size: -

cdr3_aa: CASSFGEVAYGYTF
j_call: TRBJ1-2
d_call: -
v_call: TRBV2
clone_size: -

cdr3_aa: CSAKGQGENSPLHF
j_call: TRBJ1-6
d_call: TRBD1
v_call: TRBV29-1
clone_size: -

cdr3_aa: CASSQDTRGLSATNEKLFF
j_call: TRBJ1-4
d_call: TRBD1
v_call: TRBV4-1
clone_size: -

cdr3_aa: CASSPIAGEGTDTQYF
j_call: TRBJ2-3
d_call: TRBD2
v_call: TRBV5-5
clone_size: -

cdr3_aa: CASSHAVGRGTEAFF
j_call: TRBJ1-1
d_call: -
v_call: TRBV3-1/TRBV3-2
clone_size: -

cdr3_aa: CAISDLRSGGQQETQYF
j_call: TRBJ2-5
d_call: TRBD2
v_call: TRBV10-3
clone_size: -

cdr3_aa: CASAKTGTRRHNEQFF
j_call: TRBJ2-1
d_call: TRBD2
v_call: TRBV28
clone_size: -

cdr3_aa: CASSLGTGSLGETQYF
j_call: TRBJ2-5
d_call: TRBD1
v_call: TRBV5-4
clone_size: -

cdr3_aa: CASSFGENYGYTF
j_call: TRBJ1-2
d_call: -
v_call: TRBV5-1
clone_size: -

cdr3_aa: CASSLNRGRQPQHF
j_call: TRBJ1-5
d_call: TRBD1
v_call: TRBV6-5
clone_size: -

cdr3_aa: CASTPSGNTNTEAFF
j_call: TRBJ1-1
d_call: -
v_call: TRBV2
clone_size: few

cdr3_aa: CASSLDRGDDEQFF
j_call: TRBJ2-1
d_call: TRBD1
v_call: TRBV5-1
clone_size: -